This TCR beta chain was sequenced during a study of shared clonotypes between healthy human individuals. Study-level information: Samples came from a couple of female and a few male donors aged 18 to 49.

Sorted subsets were amplified in replicate PCRs using 200 ng DNA, around 30,000 T cell genomes. Data came from immunoSEQ multiplex PCR; TCRdb stores just in-frame clones and leaves some out. This sample has about 2 million clones, with roughly 95% found just once. V lost 7 bases to trimming and J lost 4 bases, with 13 bases between them. The CDR3 has 13 residues. CDR1 is MNHNS, CDR2 SASEGT, per germline. Overall study findings and caveats: Incomplete sequencing of sorted subsets was indicated by rarefaction despite large depth. Around 4.7% of naive CD4 clonotypes were shared across a handful of donors.

With regard to this clone: Its antigen is currently unknown.

This clonotype was obtained from a man between 18 and 35 years old in good health. Sequenced sample: naive CD4+ T cells sorted from blood. The subset here: CD45RA+ positively selected. The rearrangement uses TRBV6-1 and TRBJ1-2; no reliable D call. The CDR3 protein is CASTDGRPYGYTF. In nucleotides, the CDR3 is TGTGCCAGCACAGATGGAAGACCCTATGGCTACACCTTC.